This T cell receptor (beta chain) was sequenced for a study of technical replicates of blood from a handful of donors. The data were produced by immunoSEQ multiplex PCR, yet TCRdb's version contains in-frame clones alone and is incomplete. Of 80,000 to 90,000 clones listed, roughly 94% are singletons. Germline CDR1 ENHRY, CDR2 SYGVKD. With 6 bases removed from V and 2 bases from J, the gap between germline ends came to 8 bases. The CDR3 spans 13 residues. The sample comprised T cells isolated from PBMCs. This sequence was found in a human donor in good health. V is TRBV10-3 and J is TRBJ2-1; the D is unclear. The CDR3 region has the DNA TGTGCCATCAGGCGAGGAGCCTACAATGAGCAGTTCTTC. Translating gives CAIRRGAYNEQFF.